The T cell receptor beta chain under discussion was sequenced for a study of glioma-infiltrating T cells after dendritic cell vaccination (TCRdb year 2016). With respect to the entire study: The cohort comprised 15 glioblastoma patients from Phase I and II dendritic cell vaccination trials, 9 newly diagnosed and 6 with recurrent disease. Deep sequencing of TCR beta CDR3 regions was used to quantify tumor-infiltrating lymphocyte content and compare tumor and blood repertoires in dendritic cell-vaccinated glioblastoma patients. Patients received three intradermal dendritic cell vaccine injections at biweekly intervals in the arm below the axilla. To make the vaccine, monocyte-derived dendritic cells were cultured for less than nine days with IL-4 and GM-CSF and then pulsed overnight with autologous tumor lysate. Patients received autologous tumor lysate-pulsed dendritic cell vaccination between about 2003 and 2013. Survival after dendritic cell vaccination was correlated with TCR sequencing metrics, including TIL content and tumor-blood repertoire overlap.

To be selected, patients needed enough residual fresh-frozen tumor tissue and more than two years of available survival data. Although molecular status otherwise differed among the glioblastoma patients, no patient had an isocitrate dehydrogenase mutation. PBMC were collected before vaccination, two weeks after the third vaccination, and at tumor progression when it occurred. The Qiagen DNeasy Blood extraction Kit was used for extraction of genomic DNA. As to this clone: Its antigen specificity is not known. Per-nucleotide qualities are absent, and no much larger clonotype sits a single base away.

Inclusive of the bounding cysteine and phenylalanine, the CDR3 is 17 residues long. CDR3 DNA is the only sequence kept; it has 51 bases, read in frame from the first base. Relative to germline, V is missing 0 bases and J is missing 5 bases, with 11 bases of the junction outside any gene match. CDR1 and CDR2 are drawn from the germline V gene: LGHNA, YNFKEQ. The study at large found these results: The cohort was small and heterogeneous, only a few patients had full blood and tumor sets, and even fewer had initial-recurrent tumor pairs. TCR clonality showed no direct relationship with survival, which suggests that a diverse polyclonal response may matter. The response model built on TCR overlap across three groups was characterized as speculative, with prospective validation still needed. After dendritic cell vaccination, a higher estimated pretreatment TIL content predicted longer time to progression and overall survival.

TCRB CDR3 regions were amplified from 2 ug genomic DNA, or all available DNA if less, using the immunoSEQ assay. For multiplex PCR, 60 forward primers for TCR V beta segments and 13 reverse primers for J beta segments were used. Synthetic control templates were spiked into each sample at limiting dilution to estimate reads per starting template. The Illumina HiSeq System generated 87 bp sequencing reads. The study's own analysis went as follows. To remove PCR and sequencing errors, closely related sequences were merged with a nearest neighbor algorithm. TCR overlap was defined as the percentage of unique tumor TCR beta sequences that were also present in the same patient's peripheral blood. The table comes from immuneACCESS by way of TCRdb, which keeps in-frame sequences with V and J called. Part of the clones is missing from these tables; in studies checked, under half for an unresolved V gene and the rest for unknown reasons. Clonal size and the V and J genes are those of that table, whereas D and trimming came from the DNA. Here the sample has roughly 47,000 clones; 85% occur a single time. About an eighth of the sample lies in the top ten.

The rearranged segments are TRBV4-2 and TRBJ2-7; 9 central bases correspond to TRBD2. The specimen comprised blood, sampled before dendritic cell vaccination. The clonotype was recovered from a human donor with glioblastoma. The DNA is TGTGCCAGCAGCCAAGAGGGCTGGCGGGAGGGCTTCCACGAGCAGTACTTC. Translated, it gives CASSQEGWREGFHEQYF.